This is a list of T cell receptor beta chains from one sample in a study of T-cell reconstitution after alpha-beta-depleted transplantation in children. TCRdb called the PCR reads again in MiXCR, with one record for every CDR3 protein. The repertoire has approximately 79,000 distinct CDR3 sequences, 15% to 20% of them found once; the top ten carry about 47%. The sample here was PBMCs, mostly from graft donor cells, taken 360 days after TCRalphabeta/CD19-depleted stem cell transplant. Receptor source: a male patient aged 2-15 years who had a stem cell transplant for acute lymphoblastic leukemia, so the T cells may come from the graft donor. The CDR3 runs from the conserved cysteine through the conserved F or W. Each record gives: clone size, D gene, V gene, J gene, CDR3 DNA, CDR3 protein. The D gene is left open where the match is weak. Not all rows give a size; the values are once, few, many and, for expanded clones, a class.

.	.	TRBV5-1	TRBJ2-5	TGCGCCAGCAGCTTGTGGAGGGAGAACCAAGAGACCCAGTACTTC	CASSLWRENQETQYF
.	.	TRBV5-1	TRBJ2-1	TGCGCCAGCAGCCCCAGCGTTGGGACTGCGAATGAGCAGTTCTTC	CASSPSVGTANEQFF
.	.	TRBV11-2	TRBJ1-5	TGTGCCAGCAGCTTACGGGGTAGGGGATGGAATCAGCCCCAGCATTTT	CASSLRGRGWNQPQHF
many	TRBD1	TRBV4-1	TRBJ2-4	TGCGCCAGCAGCCTCGACCCACCGGACAGGGTTCGAAAAAACATTCAGTACTTC	CASSLDPPDRVRKNIQYF
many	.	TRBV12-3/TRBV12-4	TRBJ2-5	TGTGCCAGCAGTTTAGGGCGGATCCTAGAGACCCAGTACTTC	CASSLGRILETQYF
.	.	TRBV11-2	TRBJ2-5	TGTGCCAGCAGCTTACCCCCCGGGAGTAAGGAGACCCAGTACTTC	CASSLPPGSKETQYF
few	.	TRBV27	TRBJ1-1	TGTGCCAGCAGCCAGAGTAGGATCCTGACTGAAGCTTTCTTT	CASSQSRILTEAFF
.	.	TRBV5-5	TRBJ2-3	TGTGCCAGCAGCTTTTCAGTAAGGGGCACAGATACGCAGTATTTT	CASSFSVRGTDTQYF
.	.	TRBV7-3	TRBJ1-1	TGTGCCAGCAGCTTTAACGCCGGGACAAAGGGGTGGACTGAAGCTTTCTTT	CASSFNAGTKGWTEAFF
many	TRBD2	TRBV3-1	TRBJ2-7	TGTGCCAGCAGCCAAGACTTTGGGACTACGCTATACGAGCAGTACTTC	CASSQDFGTTLYEQYF
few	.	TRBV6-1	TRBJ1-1	TGTGCCAGCAGTCGATACACGAACACTGAAGCTTTCTTT	CASSRYTNTEAFF
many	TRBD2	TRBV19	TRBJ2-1	TGTGCCAGTAGTAGGCTAGCGGGAGGGAATTCCTACAATGAGCAGTTCTTC	CASSRLAGGNSYNEQFF
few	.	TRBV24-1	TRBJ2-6	TGTGCCACCAGTGATTCGGTAGGTTCTGGGGCCAACGTCCTGACTTTC	CATSDSVGSGANVLTF
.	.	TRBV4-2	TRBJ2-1	TGTGCCAGCAGCACCCGAGCGCCCCATGAGCAGTTCTTC	CASSTRAPHEQFF
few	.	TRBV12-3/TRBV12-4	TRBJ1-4	TGTGCCAGCAGTTCAGGGAGAGCTAATGAAAAACTGTTTTTT	CASSSGRANEKLFF
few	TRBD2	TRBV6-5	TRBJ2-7	TGTGCCAGCAGTTACCAACTAGCGGGCGAGCAGTACTTC	CASSYQLAGEQYF
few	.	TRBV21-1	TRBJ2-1	TGTGCCAGCATCTTCCATAGCGGGAGCTCCTACAATGAGCAGTTCTTC	CASIFHSGSSYNEQFF
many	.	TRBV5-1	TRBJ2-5	TGCGCCAGCAGCCTACCCGGGGGACAGATAGAGACCCAGTACTTC	CASSLPGGQIETQYF
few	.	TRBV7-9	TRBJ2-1	TGTGCCAGCACGGCTAGCTCCTACAATGAGCAGTTCTTC	CASTASSYNEQFF
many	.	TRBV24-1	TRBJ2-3	TGTGCCACCAGTGATTTGCTGGGATATACGCAGTATTTT	CATSDLLGYTQYF
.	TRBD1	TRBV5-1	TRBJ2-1	TGCGCCAGCAGCTTACAGGGGGAATCCTACAATGAGCAGTTCTTC	CASSLQGESYNEQFF
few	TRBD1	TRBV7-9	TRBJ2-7	TGTGCCAGCAGCTTAACAGGGGGTGGAAGGGAGCAGTACTTC	CASSLTGGGREQYF
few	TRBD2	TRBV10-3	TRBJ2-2	TGTGCCATCAGTCCTCGGACTAGCGGTGGCGGGGAGCTGTTTTTT	CAISPRTSGGGELFF
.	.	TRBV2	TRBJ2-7	TGTGCCAGCAGTGAGAAGAGGGTCCGACGTGACGAGCAGTACTTC	CASSEKRVRRDEQYF
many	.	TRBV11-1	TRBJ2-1	TGTGCCAGCAGCTTGTCGCAGGGAATCCCCTACAATGAGCAGTTCTTC	CASSLSQGIPYNEQFF
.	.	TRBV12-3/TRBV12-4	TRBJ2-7	TGTGCCAGCAGTCAGGAGGCCCAGCCGCAGTACTTC	CASSQEAQPQYF
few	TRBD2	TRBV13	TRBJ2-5	TGTGCCAGCAGCTTAAAATCTAGCGGGATCCAAGAGACCCAGTACTTC	CASSLKSSGIQETQYF
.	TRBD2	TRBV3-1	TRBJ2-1	TGTGCCAGCAGCCAAGATGAGAGCCTAGCGGGAGCCGCTGAGCAGTTCTTC	CASSQDESLAGAAEQFF
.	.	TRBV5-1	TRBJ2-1	TGCGCCAGCGAGCCAGGACTTACCAATGAGCAGTTCTTC	CASEPGLTNEQFF
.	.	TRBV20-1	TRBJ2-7	TGCAGTGCTTGGGAAGCCTACGAGCAGTACTTC	CSAWEAYEQYF
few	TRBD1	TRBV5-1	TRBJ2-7	TGCGCCAGCAGCCCTCGACAGGGTTTTTCCTACGAGCAGTACTTC	CASSPRQGFSYEQYF
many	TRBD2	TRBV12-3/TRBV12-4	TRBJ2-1	TGTGCCAGCAGTCGTGGACTAGCGGGAGGGGGCAATGAGCAGTTCTTC	CASSRGLAGGGNEQFF
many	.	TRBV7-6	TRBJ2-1	TGTGCCAGCAGCCTCTGGCGGGAAAGCTCCTACAATGAGCAGTTCTTC	CASSLWRESSYNEQFF
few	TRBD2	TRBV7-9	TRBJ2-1	TGTGCCAGCAGCACTGGGACTAGCGGCTACAATGAGCAGTTCTTC	CASSTGTSGYNEQFF
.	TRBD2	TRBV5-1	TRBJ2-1	TGCGCCAGCAGCTTGCCCGCGGGAGTGTACAATGAGCAGTTCTTC	CASSLPAGVYNEQFF
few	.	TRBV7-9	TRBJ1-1	TGTTCCAGCAGTCCAGGCCCTGGGACTGAAGCTTTCTTT	CSSSPGPGTEAFF
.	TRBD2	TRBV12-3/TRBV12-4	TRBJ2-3	TGTGCCAGCAGTTTACTAGCGGGAGGGTTCGATACGCAGTATTTT	CASSLLAGGFDTQYF
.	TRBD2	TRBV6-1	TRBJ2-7	TGTGCCAGCAGTGAAATAGCGGGAGGGTCCTACGAGCAGTACTTC	CASSEIAGGSYEQYF
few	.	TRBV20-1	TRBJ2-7	TGCAGTGCCGAAAATAGGGGAGGAACCTACGAGCAGTACTTC	CSAENRGGTYEQYF
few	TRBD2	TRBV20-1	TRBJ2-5	TGCAGTGCTAGGACTAGCGGGATGGTGAGAAGGTACCAAGAGACCCAGTACTTC	CSARTSGMVRRYQETQYF
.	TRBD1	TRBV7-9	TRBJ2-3	TGTGCCAGCAGCCGACAGGGGATCCCAGATACGCAGTATTTT	CASSRQGIPDTQYF